This T cell receptor beta chain was documented in a study of cytomegalovirus exposure and HLA in healthy donors. Primers for the PCR totalled 60 Vbeta and 13 Jbeta. Measured with immunoSEQ multiplex PCR; TCRdb has only the in-frame clones, and not every one. This sample has tens of thousands of clones; around 63% occur once, and the top ten carry around 2%. Germline V gene sequence: CDR1 SGDLS, CDR2 YYNGEE. V was clipped by 2 bases and J by 0 bases, with 9 bases between them. CDR3 length: 15 residues. A few counts support this clone. Other DNA sequences in the sample encode the same CDR3. V usage is TRBV9 and J usage is TRBJ2-1; a possible D gene is TRBD1 (6 bases). This TCR derives from a woman aged 30 to 39 in good health and CMV-seronegative. Sequencing input: PBMCs. The CDR3 coding sequence is TGTGCCAGCAGCGTGAGGGACATCTCCTACAATGAGCAGTTCTTC. It translates to CASSVRDISYNEQFF.